The 15 T cell receptor beta chains in this list originate from one sample, sequenced in a study of regulatory T cells in long-lasting Graves disease. Regarding time point: persistent/refractory GD, antithyroid drugs over 5 years with positive TRAb. The TCR library used RNA extracted from PBMCs. Both iRepertoire HTBI primers and Arm-PCR of CDR3 regions were used to build the TCR beta libraries. MiXCR, applied by TCRdb to the multiplex PCR reads, yields one record per CDR3 protein. Seen here are about 300,000 distinct CDR3 sequences, under 25% observed once, and the top ten hold approximately 53%. The sequenced sample was peripheral blood mononuclear cells (PBMCs), obtained when the disease was refractory, from a patient treated with antithyroid drugs. The receptors derive from a female donor with Graves disease.

Only a few counts were recorded for this clonotype. The chain carries TRBV6-1 and TRBJ2-7, with 7 bases matching TRBD1. J was trimmed by 2 bases and V by 5 bases; bases with no gene match: 6. Germline assignment: CDR1 MNHNS and CDR2 SASEGT. The CDR3 runs to 14 residues. The CDR3 spells CASSTRQGAYEQYF. Written as DNA, the CDR3 is TGTGCCAGCAGTACAAGACAGGGCGCCTACGAGCAGTACTTC.

The genes are TRBV4-3 and TRBJ2-7; no clear D gene. Germline V gene lookup returns CDR1 LGHNA and CDR2 YSLEER. This CDR3 spans 13 amino acids. V lost 0 bases, J lost 4 bases, and 7 bases lay in between. The DNA for the CDR3 is TGCGCCAGCAGCCAAGAGGTGGGGTACGAGCAGTACTTC. Translation: CASSQEVGYEQYF.

This clonotype was seen a handful of times. The rearrangement joins TRBV6-5 to TRBJ1-4, with unresolved D. The CDR3 has 16 amino acids. V lost 2 bases and J 0 bases, leaving 10 bases between the germline ends. The germline CDR1 and CDR2 sequences are MNHEY and SVGAGI. CDR3 loop: CASSYTLGSTNEKLFF. The CDR3, as DNA: TGTGCCAGCAGTTACACTCTGGGTTCAACTAATGAAAAACTGTTTTTT.

A few counts support this clonotype. This chain links TRBV20-1 with TRBJ2-7, with 8 bases lining up with TRBD2. The CDR3 length is 14 residues. Germline CDR1 and CDR2: DFQATT and SNEGSKA (reference sequence). Trimming took 7 bases from V and 6 from J; bases not matched to a gene: 14. The CDR3 reads CSGRGLREGPEQYF. Here the CDR3 DNA reads TGCAGTGGCAGAGGGTTACGGGAGGGCCCCGAGCAGTACTTC.

This chain connects TRBV10-3 to TRBJ1-2; 11 bases line up with TRBD1. After removal of 6 bases from V and 8 bases from J, the junction contained 8 bases not matched to a gene. CDR1 and CDR2 (germline): ENHRY, SYGVKD. The CDR3 loop spans 14 amino acids. Here the CDR3 reads CAISAGTGGSGYTF. In DNA form, the CDR3 reads TGTGCCATCAGCGCCGGGACAGGGGGATCCGGCTACACCTTC.

The J gene is TRBJ2-7, the V gene TRBV7-9, with 9 positions matching TRBD1. The CDR3 runs to 16 residues. The ends lost 6 bases at V and 1 base at J; junction bases unmatched: 10. Germline V lookup: CDR1 SEHNR, CDR2 FQNEAQ (reference sequence). In DNA, the CDR3 is TGTGCCAGCAGTCGACAAGACAGGGGGATTTCCTACGAGCAGTACTTC. Amino acids: CASSRQDRGISYEQYF.

This clonotype came up many times. The chain couples TRBV2 to TRBJ1-3, with D maybe TRBD1 (5 bases). The CDR3 covers 11 residues. The V end was cut by 7 bases, the J end by 8 bases, with 9 bases between. Germline loops: CDR1 SNHLY, CDR2 FYNNEI. This CDR3 reads CASNRRDTIYF. In DNA, the CDR3 is TGTGCCAGCAACCGCAGGGACACCATATATTTT.

This clonotype is a singleton in its sample. This rearrangement joins TRBV7-8 to TRBJ1-2; D possibly corresponds to TRBD1 (5 bases). Germline V gene sequence: CDR1 SGHVS, CDR2 FQNEAQ. V was trimmed by 6 bases and J by 4 bases, leaving 21 bases between them. The CDR3 consists of 16 residues. CDR3 amino acids: CASSPGTRFFRYGYTF. CDR3 nucleotide sequence: TGTGCCAGCAGTCCCGGGACCCGTTTTTTCCGCTATGGCTACACCTTC.

This clonotype was recorded at least ten times. V gene TRBV11-2 combines with J gene TRBJ2-1; 7 bases are a match to TRBD2. CDR3 length equals 14 residues. The germline V gene has CDR1 SGHAT and CDR2 FQNNGV. V shed 8 bases and J 3 bases; nucleotides not matched to a gene: 7. CDR3: CASRGLAVYNEQFF. In DNA form, the CDR3 reads TGTGCCAGCCGAGGGCTAGCGGTCTACAATGAGCAGTTCTTC.

The chain recombines TRBV6-1 with TRBJ2-1; a possible D gene is TRBD2 (5 bases). The CDR3 totals 15 residues. Deletions cut 6 bases from V and 5 bases from J, with 17 bases between. Germline V gene sequence: CDR1 MNHNS, CDR2 SASEGT. CDR3 protein: CASRILVNLNNEQFF. The CDR3 DNA reads as TGTGCCAGCAGGATACTAGTCAACTTGAACAATGAGCAGTTCTTC.

This clonotype showed up just a few times. This chain links TRBV6-1 with TRBJ2-7; 7 bases line up with TRBD1. From germline, CDR1 is MNHNS and CDR2 SASEGT. The J segment lost 2 bases and the V segment lost 7 bases, leaving 8 bases of the junction unmatched. CDR3 length equals 14 residues. The CDR3 here is CASTSRGTAYEQYF. DNA for the CDR3: TGTGCCAGCACCTCCCGAGGGACAGCCTACGAGCAGTACTTC.

This clonotype was detected many times. J is TRBJ2-6 and V is TRBV11-1, with D perhaps TRBD2 (5 bases). This CDR3 spans 16 amino acids. Trimming took 8 bases from V and 2 from J, leaving 16 bases between them. CDR1 SGHAT and CDR2 FQDESV come from the germline V gene (reference sequence). This chain's CDR3 is CASGLNGGTGANVLTF. DNA of the CDR3: TGTGCCAGCGGATTAAATGGAGGAACTGGGGCCAACGTCCTGACTTTC.

This clonotype was detected many times. For the CDR3, the DNA is TGTGCCAGCAGCGAACAGTACCAGTCGAACATTCAGTACTTC. The encoded protein is CASSEQYQSNIQYF. The chain recombines TRBV7-2 with TRBJ2-4; D gene ambiguous. CDR1 SGHTA and CDR2 FQGNSA come from the germline V gene. The CDR3 sequence is 14 residues long. V dropped 5 bases and J dropped 7 bases, with 15 bases sitting between them.

The gene calls are TRBV5-1 and TRBJ2-6; 8 bases are shared with TRBD1. The germline V gene has CDR1 SGHRS and CDR2 YFSETQ. V was clipped by 4 bases and J by 10 bases; unmatched bases: 7. This CDR3 is built from 14 residues. In DNA, the CDR3 is TGCGCCAGCAGCATCGGACAGGGTACGAACGTCCTGACTTTC. This translates into CASSIGQGTNVLTF.

This clonotype was seen more than once but under ten times. J is TRBJ2-1 and V is TRBV2; the match to TRBD2 covers 11 bases. The germline V gene encodes CDR1 SNHLY and CDR2 FYNNEI. Trimming removed 6 bases from V and 6 bases from J; junction bases left unmatched: 10. The CDR3 loop spans 16 amino acids. CDR3: CASRALTSGSSNEQFF. CDR3 DNA: TGTGCCAGCAGGGCCCTTACTAGCGGGAGTAGCAATGAGCAGTTCTTC.